A selection of T cell receptor beta chains follows, all from one sample in a study of T cells in Graves' hyperthyroidism and ophthalmopathy. TCRdb recomputed calls from the multiplex PCR reads with MiXCR, one row per CDR3 protein. The sample shows around 340,000 distinct CDR3 sequences, 18% of them seen only once. The specimen was blood. The source of these receptors is a woman aged 45-59 years with Graves' hyperthyroidism. Each CDR3 is given with its conserved first and last residue. The order of the fields is D gene, clone size, J gene, V gene, CDR3 DNA, CDR3 protein. A D gene is named only where the DNA matches it firmly. Clone size, where shown, is once, few, many, or a class for clones that have expanded.

TRBD1 many TRBJ1-1 TRBV20-1 TGCAGTGCTACCAGACAGGGGGAGACTGAAGCTTTCTTT CSATRQGETEAFF
NA NA TRBJ1-5 TRBV30 TGTGCCTGGAGTGGGGGACCGAGCAATCAGCCCCAGCATTTT CAWSGGPSNQPQHF
NA many TRBJ2-5 TRBV7-2 TGTGCCAGCAGCACGACTGGGTCCGTAGAGACCCAGTACTTC CASSTTGSVETQYF
TRBD2 few TRBJ2-5 TRBV6-2/TRBV6-3 TGTGCCAGCATTCCTAGCGGGCGGTTGACCCAGTACTTC CASIPSGRLTQYF
NA many TRBJ2-4 TRBV7-2 TGTGCCAGCAGCTTACAACTGAACATTCAGTACTTC CASSLQLNIQYF
NA many TRBJ1-1 TRBV5-5 TGTGCCAGCAGTGAGGGCAGCCCTCGGTCTGAAGCTTTCTTT CASSEGSPRSEAFF
TRBD1 NA TRBJ1-5 TRBV4-1 TGCGCCAGCACCAGGGACAGGTTAGGAAAGCCCCAGCATTTT CASTRDRLGKPQHF
NA NA TRBJ1-1 TRBV7-9 TGTGCCAGCAGCTCTCAGGGTAATGAAGCTTTCTTT CASSSQGNEAFF
NA NA TRBJ2-7 TRBV6-1 TGTGCCAGCAGTGAAAACGACAGCCCCTACGAGCAGTACTTC CASSENDSPYEQYF
TRBD2 few TRBJ2-1 TRBV3-1 TGTGCCAGCAGCCAAACATCGGGCCTAGCGGTTATGAGCTCCTACAATGAGCAGTTCTTC CASSQTSGLAVMSSYNEQFF
TRBD1 many TRBJ1-5 TRBV5-1 TGCGCCAGCAGCTTTATGGGACAGGGGCTTCAACATTTT CASSFMGQGLQHF
NA many TRBJ1-5 TRBV7-2 TGTGCCAGCAGCCCAAGTAGTCCCCAGCCCCAGCATTTT CASSPSSPQPQHF
TRBD1 many TRBJ2-5 TRBV5-1 TGCGCCAGCAGCCGACAGGGGAGTTCGGAGACCCAGTACTTC CASSRQGSSETQYF
NA NA TRBJ2-1 TRBV4-1 TGCGCCAGCAGCCCTTCAAAGGGTGGGGATGAGCAGTTCTTC CASSPSKGGDEQFF
NA NA TRBJ2-5 TRBV20-1 TGCAGTGCTAGGAGGCCGGGGTCGGAGACCCAGTACTTC CSARRPGSETQYF
NA many TRBJ2-3 TRBV11-2 TGTGCCAGCAGCAAGACAGGGGAGGGAGATACGCAGTATTTT CASSKTGEGDTQYF
TRBD1 few TRBJ2-1 TRBV20-1 TGCAGTGCGCCTGACCCGGACAGGGGCCCTAGCGGCCAATACAATGAGCAGTTCTTC CSAPDPDRGPSGQYNEQFF
NA few TRBJ2-5 TRBV30 TGTGCCTGGAGGGGAAGGGGGAGCGACCGGGAGACCCAGTACTTC CAWRGRGSDRETQYF
NA NA TRBJ2-6 TRBV5-6 TGTGCCAGCAGCCTACTCGAAGTGTTCTCTGGGGCCAACGTCCTGACTTTC CASSLLEVFSGANVLTF
TRBD2 many TRBJ2-3 TRBV27 TGTGCCAGCAGTGTCATCCTAGCGGGGACAGATACGCAGTATTTT CASSVILAGTDTQYF
TRBD2 many TRBJ2-5 TRBV6-1 TGTGCCAGCAGTGAAGACGGGGGGTGGGAGACCCAGTACTTC CASSEDGGWETQYF
NA many TRBJ1-2 TRBV27 TGTGCCAGCAGTACCCGGTCACAGAACTATGGCTACACCTTC CASSTRSQNYGYTF
NA many TRBJ1-1 TRBV30 TGTGCCTGGAGTAGGGCTGCGGACACTGAAGCTTTCTTT CAWSRAADTEAFF
TRBD1 NA TRBJ2-1 TRBV24-1 TGTGCCACCGGGGACAGGGAGTCTAGCGGATACAATGAGCAGTTCTTC CATGDRESSGYNEQFF
NA many TRBJ1-2 TRBV27 TGTGCCAGCAGAGGGGATCATGGCTACACCTTC CASRGDHGYTF
TRBD2 once TRBJ2-7 TRBV18 TGTGCCAGCACCGGGACTAGCGGGAGCGAGCAGTACTTC CASTGTSGSEQYF
NA NA TRBJ2-1 TRBV11-3 TGTGCCAGCAGCTCTGCGGGAAATGAGCAGTTCTTC CASSSAGNEQFF
NA few TRBJ1-2 TRBV7-3 TGTGCCAGCAGCTTACTTTTGGGGTTTGGCTACACCTTC CASSLLLGFGYTF
TRBD1 NA TRBJ2-6 TRBV6-1 TGTGCCAGCAGTTCCCGGGACAGGCCCCTGTCTGGGGCCAACGTCCTGACTTTC CASSSRDRPLSGANVLTF
NA NA TRBJ2-1 TRBV12-5 TGTGCTAGTGGTTCGACTAGGGGCAATGAGCAGTTCTTC CASGSTRGNEQFF
NA NA TRBJ2-2 TRBV3-1 TGTGCCAGCAGCCAAGACGGGGGAGCCGGGGAGCTGTTTTTT CASSQDGGAGELFF
NA NA TRBJ2-7 TRBV20-1 TGCAGTGCTAGAGGGGGCCGTGCTGCCGGTCCATACGAGCAGTACTTC CSARGGRAAGPYEQYF
NA NA TRBJ1-6 TRBV28 TGTGCCAGCAGTTTAGAAGCCTATAGCTCCTATAATTCACCCCTCCACTTT CASSLEAYSSYNSPLHF
TRBD2 NA TRBJ2-1 TRBV11-2 TGTGCCAGCAGCTCCAGACTAGCGGGAGGGTTAGAGGAGCAGTTCTTC CASSSRLAGGLEEQFF
TRBD2 few TRBJ2-1 TRBV3-1 TGTGCCAGCAGCCAAGGGGGAGGGCTTTACAATGAGCAGTTCTTC CASSQGGGLYNEQFF
TRBD2 few TRBJ2-5 TRBV5-6 TGTGCCAGCAGCTTGGAGGGTAGCGGGGAGACCCAGTACTTC CASSLEGSGETQYF
TRBD2 NA TRBJ2-2 TRBV20-1 TGCAGTGCGACGACTAGCGGGAGCACCGGGGAGCTGTTTTTT CSATTSGSTGELFF
NA many TRBJ2-3 TRBV15 TGTGCCACCAACGACGGGCCTAGCACAGATACGCAGTATTTT CATNDGPSTDTQYF
TRBD2 NA TRBJ2-1 TRBV20-1 TGCAGTGCTAGAGCGGTTCTAGCGGGGGTTTTGTACAATGAGCAGTTCTTC CSARAVLAGVLYNEQFF
NA NA TRBJ1-5 TRBV13 TGTGCCAGCGGCTTAGCGGGGTCAGGGGTGAACAATCAGCCCCAGCATTTT CASGLAGSGVNNQPQHF
NA many TRBJ2-1 TRBV5-1 TGCGCCAGCCGCTCTACGTTCAACAATGAGCAGTTCTTC CASRSTFNNEQFF
TRBD2 many TRBJ2-1 TRBV6-6 TGTGCCAGCAGTTACTCCGGACTAGCGGGAGATTCAGATGAGCAGTTCTTC CASSYSGLAGDSDEQFF
NA many TRBJ2-7 TRBV30 TGTGCCTGGAGTGTACGGCTTCAAGAAGGCGAGCAGTACTTC CAWSVRLQEGEQYF
TRBD1 NA TRBJ1-5 TRBV10-3 TGTGCCATCAGTGCAGGGGGAAGCAATCAGCCCCAGCATTTT CAISAGGSNQPQHF
NA NA TRBJ2-3 TRBV11-2 TGTGCCAGCAGCTCACAAGCGGGAGATACGCAGTATTTT CASSSQAGDTQYF
TRBD2 NA TRBJ2-1 TRBV27 TGTGCCAGCACCCCTTCACCGGGACTAGCGGGAGGGCCGGGGATATTCTTC CASTPSPGLAGGPGIFF
NA many TRBJ2-6 TRBV5-1 TGCGCCAGCAGCTTACTTGGGGCCAACGTCCTGACTTTC CASSLLGANVLTF
TRBD1 once TRBJ2-1 TRBV29-1 TGCAGCGTTCAAGGGGGACAGACCTACAATGAGCAGTTCTTC CSVQGGQTYNEQFF
TRBD1 NA TRBJ2-7 TRBV4-1 TGCGCCAGCAGCCAAGAGGTTCCAGGACAGGGTTACGAGCAGTACTTC CASSQEVPGQGYEQYF
NA NA TRBJ1-2 TRBV6-2/TRBV6-3 TGTGCCAGCAGCCCAGGGTCGTTGGGCTACACCTTC CASSPGSLGYTF
NA many TRBJ1-6 TRBV2 TGTGCCAGCAGTCCCGACGGGAGGGGTTCACCCCTCCACTTT CASSPDGRGSPLHF
TRBD2 many TRBJ2-3 TRBV11-2 TGTGCCAGCAGCTCAGGACTAGCGGGGGGGCTGGGAGATACGCAGTATTTT CASSSGLAGGLGDTQYF
NA many TRBJ1-4 TRBV3-1 TGTGCCAGCAGCCTCTCCGGGGGTAATGAAAAACTGTTTTTT CASSLSGGNEKLFF
TRBD1 NA TRBJ2-3 TRBV27 TGTGCCAGCAGTTTATCTAAGACAGGGGGCGCAGATACGCAGTATTTT CASSLSKTGGADTQYF
NA many TRBJ2-5 TRBV7-2 TGTGCCAGCAGCTTAGAAGCTAGTAGCGAGACCCAGTACTTC CASSLEASSETQYF